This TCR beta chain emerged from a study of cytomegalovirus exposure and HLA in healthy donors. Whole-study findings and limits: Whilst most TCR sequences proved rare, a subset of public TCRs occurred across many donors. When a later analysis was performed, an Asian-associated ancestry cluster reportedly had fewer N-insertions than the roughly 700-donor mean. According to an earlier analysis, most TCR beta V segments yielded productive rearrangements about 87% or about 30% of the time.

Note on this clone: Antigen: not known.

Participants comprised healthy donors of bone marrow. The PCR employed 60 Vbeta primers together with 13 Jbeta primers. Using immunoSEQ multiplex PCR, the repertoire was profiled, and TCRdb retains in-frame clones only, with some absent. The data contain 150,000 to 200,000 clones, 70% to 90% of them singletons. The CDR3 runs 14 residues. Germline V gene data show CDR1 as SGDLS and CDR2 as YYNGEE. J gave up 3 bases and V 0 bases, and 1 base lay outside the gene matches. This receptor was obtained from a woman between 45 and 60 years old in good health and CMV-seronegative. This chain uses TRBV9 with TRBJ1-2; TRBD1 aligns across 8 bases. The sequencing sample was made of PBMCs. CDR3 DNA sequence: TGTGCCAGCAGCGTAGGACAGGGGTACTATGGCTACACCTTC. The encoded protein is CASSVGQGYYGYTF.